The source of this TCR beta chain is a study of blood T cell repertoires in COVID-19. In the study overall: Italy, Spain and the United States were the sources of the convalescent and acute COVID-19 samples. T cells, B-cell-depleted T cells, or PBMCs provided the cDNA or gDNA that served as material.

In the study's own analysis: Estimation of nucleated cell counts relied on the amplification of reference gene primers. Clones were sequenced by immunoSEQ multiplex PCR, and TCRdb holds only the in-frame ones, with some missing. V and J calls and clone size are as listed in that table; D and trimming were resolved from the DNA. The sample lists more than 120,000 clones; approximately 89% were seen once. Unmatched junction bases numbered 22, after V lost 3 bases and J lost 6 bases. CDR1 LNHDA and CDR2 SQIVND come from the germline V gene (reference sequence). The CDR3 totals 20 residues. This TCR was sampled from a human donor in a cohort sampled during active COVID-19. The chain links TRBV19 to TRBJ2-1; the match to TRBD2 covers 8 bases. Sequencing input: peripheral blood. The CDR3, as DNA: TGTGCCAGTAGTATTCGGTACACTAGCGGACCCGCCTTACCCTTCAATGAGCAGTTCTTC. Its protein product is CASSIRYTSGPALPFNEQFF.